The rows below give T cell receptor beta chains drawn from one sample of a study of blood T cell repertoires in COVID-19. This table comes from immunoSEQ multiplex PCR, and its TCRdb copy is limited to in-frame clones, with some not included. The sample holds about 95,000 clones, around 87% seen once. Sequenced sample: peripheral blood. The receptors shown here come from a human donor in a cohort sampled during active COVID-19. Both conserved end residues are part of each CDR3. The order of the fields is J gene, V gene, D gene, clone size, CDR3 protein, CDR3 DNA. A D gene is named only where the DNA matches it firmly. The size field is filled for only some rows; it gives once, few, many or a size class.

J: TRBJ1-2
V: TRBV12-2
D: NA
size: NA
CDR3: CASRLETGLRSLYGYTF
DNA: TGTGCAAGTCGCTTAGAAACAGGGCTCAGGAGCCTCTATGGCTACACCTTC

J: TRBJ2-5
V: TRBV7-2
D: TRBD2
size: NA
CDR3: CASSAGRGGLQETQYF
DNA: TGTGCCAGCAGCGCCGGGAGGGGGGGATTACAAGAGACCCAGTACTTC

J: TRBJ2-7
V: TRBV5-1
D: TRBD1
size: NA
CDR3: CASNYGQGAYEQYF
DNA: TGCGCCAGCAATTACGGACAGGGTGCCTACGAGCAGTACTTC

J: TRBJ2-2
V: TRBV3-1/TRBV3-2
D: TRBD2
size: NA
CDR3: CASSRSPGLAGTGELFF
DNA: TGTGCCAGCAGCCGATCCCCGGGACTAGCGGGGACCGGGGAGCTGTTTTTT

J: TRBJ2-5
V: TRBV20-1
D: NA
size: NA
CDR3: CSASLIAAQETQYF
DNA: TGCAGTGCTAGTCTCATAGCGGCCCAAGAGACCCAGTACTTC

J: TRBJ1-5
V: TRBV6-1
D: NA
size: NA
CDR3: CASRDRMGQPQHF
DNA: TGTGCCAGCCGTGACAGGATGGGTCAGCCCCAGCATTTT

J: TRBJ1-2
V: TRBV10-1
D: NA
size: NA
CDR3: CASSGAGGGYTF
DNA: TGCGCCAGCAGTGGAGCAGGAGGTGGCTACACCTTC

J: TRBJ1-5
V: TRBV6-5
D: NA
size: NA
CDR3: CASRQASNQPQHF
DNA: TGTGCCAGTCGACAGGCCAGCAATCAGCCCCAGCATTTT

J: TRBJ1-1
V: TRBV5-1
D: TRBD1
size: once
CDR3: CASSLVPEGAATEAFF
DNA: TGCGCCAGCAGCTTGGTCCCGGAGGGGGCCGCCACTGAAGCTTTCTTT

J: TRBJ2-7
V: TRBV5-6
D: NA
size: NA
CDR3: CASSLYGDEQYF
DNA: TGTGCCAGCAGCTTGTACGGGGACGAGCAGTACTTC

J: TRBJ1-1
V: TRBV2
D: TRBD1
size: NA
CDR3: CASSELVGTGSNEGEAFF
DNA: TGTGCCAGCAGTGAACTAGTTGGGACAGGGTCAAATGAAGGTGAAGCTTTCTTT

J: TRBJ1-5
V: TRBV19
D: NA
size: NA
CDR3: CASRLLSQGNQPQHF
DNA: TGTGCCAGTAGATTACTCTCTCAAGGCAATCAGCCCCAGCATTTT

J: TRBJ1-6
V: TRBV18
D: TRBD1
size: NA
CDR3: CASSRDSLIRSPLHF
DNA: TGTGCCAGCTCACGGGACAGTCTGATAAGGTCACCCCTCCACTTT

J: TRBJ2-2
V: TRBV11-3
D: NA
size: few
CDR3: CASSFNSIPGELFF
DNA: TGTGCCAGCAGCTTCAACAGCATACCCGGGGAGCTGTTTTTT

J: TRBJ1-5
V: TRBV29-1
D: TRBD1
size: NA
CDR3: CSIQTGDSNQPQHF
DNA: TGCAGCATCCAGACAGGGGACAGCAATCAGCCCCAGCATTTT

J: TRBJ1-4
V: TRBV19
D: NA
size: NA
CDR3: CATTPGRSTNEKLFF
DNA: TGTGCCACTACGCCAGGTCGCTCAACTAATGAAAAACTGTTTTTT

J: TRBJ1-1
V: TRBV19
D: NA
size: NA
CDR3: CASSIVGGLGNTEAFF
DNA: TGTGCCAGTAGTATTGTCGGGGGACTTGGGAACACTGAAGCTTTCTTT

J: TRBJ2-1
V: TRBV19
D: TRBD2
size: NA
CDR3: CASSTGTSGGNEQFF
DNA: TGTGCCAGTAGTACCGGGACTAGCGGGGGGAATGAGCAGTTCTTC

J: TRBJ1-1
V: TRBV28
D: NA
size: NA
CDR3: CASSFGGAANTEAFF
DNA: TGTGCCAGCAGTTTTGGGGGGGCTGCGAACACTGAAGCTTTCTTT

J: TRBJ1-5
V: TRBV21-1
D: NA
size: NA
CDR3: CASSNNYRVSLVEGQHF
DNA: TGTGCCAGCAGCAACAACTACCGGGTTTCACTAGTGGAGGGCCAGCATTTT

J: TRBJ1-2
V: TRBV19
D: NA
size: NA
CDR3: CASSQQGINLYGYTF
DNA: TGTGCCAGTAGTCAACAGGGCATCAACCTCTATGGCTACACCTTC

J: TRBJ2-3
V: TRBV5-1
D: NA
size: NA
CDR3: CASSPGTLTMSDTQYF
DNA: TGCGCCAGCAGCCCTGGGACACTTACCATGTCAGATACGCAGTATTTT

J: TRBJ1-4
V: TRBV15
D: NA
size: NA
CDR3: CATRTEGRTNEKLFF
DNA: TGTGCCACCAGGACGGAGGGTAGAACTAATGAAAAACTGTTTTTT

J: TRBJ1-4
V: TRBV19
D: NA
size: NA
CDR3: CASSIGDINEKLFF
DNA: TGTGCCAGTAGTATAGGGGACATTAATGAAAAACTGTTTTTT

J: TRBJ1-1
V: TRBV5-5
D: NA
size: NA
CDR3: CASSLGDAATEAFF
DNA: TGTGCCAGCAGCTTAGGGGATGCGGCCACTGAAGCTTTCTTT

J: TRBJ1-3
V: TRBV7-6
D: TRBD1
size: NA
CDR3: CASSIGQGIPSGNTIYF
DNA: TGTGCCAGCAGCATCGGACAGGGGATACCCTCTGGAAACACCATATATTTT

J: TRBJ1-3
V: TRBV5-1
D: NA
size: NA
CDR3: CASSPEVSGPSGNTIYF
DNA: TGCGCCAGCAGCCCCGAGGTTAGCGGGCCCTCTGGAAACACCATATATTTT

J: TRBJ1-2
V: TRBV28
D: NA
size: NA
CDR3: CASRWARRYGYTF
DNA: TGTGCCAGCCGGTGGGCACGGCGCTATGGCTACACCTTC

J: TRBJ1-1
V: TRBV7-3
D: NA
size: NA
CDR3: CASSLQRNTEAFF
DNA: TGTGCCAGCAGCCTACAGAGGAACACTGAAGCTTTCTTT

J: TRBJ2-3
V: TRBV27
D: NA
size: NA
CDR3: CASSFSAGSDTQYF
DNA: TGTGCCAGCAGTTTCAGTGCAGGGTCAGATACGCAGTATTTT

J: TRBJ2-7
V: TRBV6-2/TRBV6-3
D: TRBD1
size: NA
CDR3: CASSYPRTGILYEQYF
DNA: TGTGCCAGCAGTTACCCCCGGACAGGGATACTCTACGAGCAGTACTTC

J: TRBJ1-1
V: TRBV12-3/TRBV12-4
D: NA
size: NA
CDR3: CASSPSNTEAFF
DNA: TGTGCCAGCAGTCCCAGTAACACTGAAGCTTTCTTT

J: TRBJ2-2
V: TRBV5-5
D: NA
size: NA
CDR3: CASSFGRGWTGELFF
DNA: TGTGCCAGCAGCTTTGGCAGGGGATGGACCGGGGAGCTGTTTTTT

J: TRBJ1-1
V: TRBV30
D: TRBD1
size: NA
CDR3: CAWSLTGGAEAFF
DNA: TGTGCCTGGAGTTTGACAGGGGGCGCTGAAGCTTTCTTT

J: TRBJ2-3
V: TRBV7-3
D: NA
size: NA
CDR3: CASSLNGGHTDTQYF
DNA: TGTGCCAGCAGCTTAAACGGGGGGCACACAGATACGCAGTATTTT

J: TRBJ2-5
V: TRBV9
D: TRBD1
size: NA
CDR3: CASSPPGQGARETQYF
DNA: TGTGCCAGCAGCCCCCCGGGACAGGGGGCGAGAGAGACCCAGTACTTC

J: TRBJ2-7
V: TRBV7-9
D: NA
size: NA
CDR3: CASSPMADSPYEQYF
DNA: TGTGCCAGCAGCCCAATGGCGGACAGCCCCTACGAGCAGTACTTC

J: TRBJ1-5
V: TRBV9
D: TRBD1
size: NA
CDR3: CASSATGTPQPQHF
DNA: TGTGCCAGCAGCGCGACAGGGACGCCTCAGCCCCAGCATTTT

J: TRBJ2-1
V: TRBV4-3
D: TRBD2
size: NA
CDR3: CASSQDLGLAGNEQFF
DNA: TGCGCCAGCAGCCAAGATTTGGGACTAGCGGGAAATGAGCAGTTCTTC

J: TRBJ1-2
V: TRBV29-1
D: NA
size: NA
CDR3: CSVGGSGAGYGYTF
DNA: TGCAGCGTTGGGGGCAGTGGGGCTGGCTATGGCTACACCTTC

J: TRBJ2-2
V: TRBV14
D: NA
size: few
CDR3: CASSQVRAGELFF
DNA: TGTGCCAGCAGCCAAGTCCGGGCCGGGGAGCTGTTTTTT

J: TRBJ1-1
V: TRBV7-9
D: NA
size: NA
CDR3: CASSLAGGAGGTEAFF
DNA: TGTGCCAGCAGCTTGGCTGGGGGGGCCGGGGGCACTGAAGCTTTCTTT

J: TRBJ1-2
V: TRBV19
D: NA
size: once
CDR3: CASINSGTFRGHGYTF
DNA: TGTGCCAGTATCAACTCCGGGACATTCAGAGGGCATGGCTACACCTTC

J: TRBJ1-1
V: TRBV4-1
D: NA
size: NA
CDR3: CASRGALKGTEAFF
DNA: TGCGCCAGCAGGGGGGCACTAAAGGGGACTGAAGCTTTCTTT